The 21 T cell receptor beta chains below were found in one sample sequenced in a study of cytomegalovirus exposure and HLA in healthy donors. PCR was performed using 60 Vbeta and 13 Jbeta primers. Profiled with immunoSEQ multiplex PCR; TCRdb holds only in-frame clones, not every one. Counted here are some 96,000 clones, around 69% occurring once; the ten biggest clones make up roughly 20%. The material sequenced was PBMCs. These receptors were taken from an older woman in good health and CMV-seropositive.

Concerning this clone itself: Mismatch with germline at one junction end may stem from a read error. The rearrangement uses TRBV7-3 and TRBJ1-1, with 10 bases fitting TRBD1. The CDR3 consists of 15 residues. Germline values: CDR1 SGHTA, CDR2 FQGTGA. The DNA of the CDR3 is TGTGCCAGCAGCATAACTCCCGGGACAGGGGCGAAGGCTTTCTTT. Protein sequence: CASSITPGTGAKAFF.

V and J are TRBV6-5 and TRBJ1-4; D call uncertain. V lost 0 bases, J lost 5 bases, and 7 bases lay in between. The germline V gene has CDR1 MNHEY and CDR2 SVGAGI. The CDR3 runs 14 residues. CDR3 sequence (DNA): TGTGCCAGCAGTTACTCGACACCGAATGAAAAACTGTTTTTT. It specifies CASSYSTPNEKLFF.

The genes are TRBV9 and TRBJ2-5, with TRBD2 identical over 14 bases. V shed 4 bases and J 5 bases; nucleotides not matched to a gene: 10. The CDR3 spans 17 residues. Germline values: CDR1 SGDLS, CDR2 YYNGEE. The CDR3 here is CASSLGLAGGMGETQYF. CDR3 sequence (DNA): TGTGCCAGCAGCTTAGGACTAGCGGGAGGCATGGGCGAGACCCAGTACTTC. The variable domain in full, with the rest retrieved from reference TRBV9 and TRBJ2-5, is DSGVTQTPKHLITATGQRVTLRCSPRSGDLSVYWYQQSLDQGLQFLIQYYNGEERAKGNILERFSAQQFPDLHSELNLSSLELGDSALYFCASSLGLAGGMGETQYFGPGTRLLVL.

This chain uses TRBV6-5 with TRBJ2-3, with 8 nucleotides matching TRBD1. V lost 5 bases to trimming and J lost 4 bases; unmatched junction nucleotides: 5. The CDR3 length is 14 residues. CDR1 is MNHEY, CDR2 SVGAGI, per germline. The CDR3 bases are TGTGCCAGCAGTCCGACAGGGGTAGCAGATACGCAGTATTTT. As protein: CASSPTGVADTQYF.

The rearrangement links TRBV10-2 to TRBJ2-1; D unclear. Deletions cut 0 bases from V and 0 bases from J, with 9 bases between. The germline CDR1 and CDR2 sequences are WSHSY and SAAADI. The CDR3 consists of 16 residues. The CDR3 DNA reads TGCGCCAGCAGTGAGTCCTCCACGGGCTCCTACAATGAGCAGTTCTTC. It yields the protein CASSESSTGSYNEQFF.

The CDR3 region is CASMERQGQQETQYF. The DNA for the CDR3 is TGTGCCAGTATGGAACGACAGGGACAGCAAGAGACCCAGTACTTC. V usage is TRBV19 and J usage is TRBJ2-5; 7 positions match TRBD1. Germline loops: CDR1 LNHDA, CDR2 SQIVND (reference sequence). The ends lost 7 bases at V and 2 bases at J; junction bases unmatched: 10. The length of the CDR3 is 15 residues.

This clone was found once. This rearrangement joins TRBV5-6 to TRBJ2-7; TRBD2 matches at 10 bases. CDR1 and CDR2 from the germline V gene are SGHDT and YYEEEE. V was pared by 5 bases and J by 4 bases, with 6 bases of the junction left unmatched. The CDR3 sequence is 14 residues long. In DNA, the CDR3 is TGTGCCAGCAGGTACCTAGCGGGAGATTACGAGCAGTACTTC. This gives the protein CASRYLAGDYEQYF.

The chain is built from TRBV27 and TRBJ1-5, with a possible D match to TRBD1 (5 bases). V lost 5 bases and J 7 bases, leaving 9 bases between the germline ends. From germline, CDR1 is MNHEY and CDR2 SMNVEV (reference sequence). The CDR3 contains 12 residues. In DNA, the CDR3 is TGTGCCAGCAGTCTAAGGGGCCAGCCCCAGCATTTT. This translates into CASSLRGQPQHF.

V gene TRBV2 combines with J gene TRBJ1-6; D may be TRBD1 (5 bases). From germline, CDR1 is SNHLY and CDR2 FYNNEI. V was trimmed by 5 bases and J by 7 bases, leaving 18 bases between them. The CDR3 is 16 residues long. This CDR3 is CASSTEGRVGNSPLHF. The CDR3, as DNA: TGTGCCAGCAGTACCGAGGGGAGGGTAGGGAATTCACCCCTCCACTTT.

This clone appeared a single time. The rearrangement joins TRBV30 to TRBJ1-5, with 9 bases matching TRBD1. V was pared by 4 bases and J by 6 bases, with 7 bases of the junction left unmatched. Germline V lookup: CDR1 GTSNPN, CDR2 SVGIG (reference sequence). The length of the CDR3 is 14 residues. CDR3 coding DNA: TGTGCCTGGACCACAGGGGGCGTCGGTCAGCCCCAGCATTTT. As protein: CAWTTGGVGQPQHF.

The chain joins TRBV30 to TRBJ2-5, with TRBD1 identical over 9 bases. The CDR3 totals 15 residues. V dropped 2 bases and J dropped 4; count of bases not matched to a gene: 8. From germline, CDR1 is GTSNPN and CDR2 SVGIG (reference sequence). CDR3 sequence (DNA): TGTGCCTGGAGTCTGGGACAGGGAGGGGGAGAGACCCAGTACTTC. It specifies CAWSLGQGGGETQYF.

The V gene is TRBV7-6, the J gene TRBJ1-2, with TRBD1 as a possible D gene (6 bases). Trimming shortened V by 1 base and J by 7 bases, and 16 bases separated the two germline ends. The CDR3 runs 15 residues. Germline V CDR1 and CDR2: SGHVS, FNYEAQ. CDR3 region: CASSLVGQTYGGYTF. The CDR3 DNA sequence: TGTGCCAGCAGCTTAGTCGGACAGACCTATGGTGGCTACACCTTC.

The chain carries TRBV19 and TRBJ2-7; possible D gene TRBD1, 6 bases. Germline CDR1 and CDR2: LNHDA and SQIVND (reference sequence). Trimming stripped 7 bases from V and 2 bases from J, with 15 bases between. The CDR3 is made up of 14 amino acids. As DNA, the CDR3 is TGTGCCAGTAATGGGAGACAGGAACCCTACGAGCAGTACTTC. Residues: CASNGRQEPYEQYF.

The chain carries TRBV5-1 and TRBJ2-5, with 14 bases fitting TRBD2. After removal of 4 bases from V and 6 bases from J, the junction contained 8 bases not matched to a gene. The germline V gene encodes CDR1 SGHRS and CDR2 YFSETQ. The CDR3 spans 16 residues. CDR3 bases: TGCGCCAGCAGCACCGGGACTAGCGGGAGCAAAAAGACCCAGTACTTC. Amino acid sequence: CASSTGTSGSKKTQYF.

V usage is TRBV20-1 and J usage is TRBJ1-3; 8 bases map to TRBD1. In germline, CDR1 is DFQATT, CDR2 SNEGSKA (reference sequence). The CDR3 covers 11 residues. Germline trimming cut 8 bases from V and 7 bases from J; bases unmatched to any gene: 4. The CDR3 reads CSTDRGNTIYF. The DNA of the CDR3 is TGCAGTACTGACAGGGGTAACACCATATATTTT.

This chain links TRBV7-9 with TRBJ1-4; 9 bases align to TRBD1. Germline CDR1 is SEHNR and CDR2 is FQNEAQ (reference sequence). The trim removed 3 bases at V and 12 bases at J, leaving 14 bases unmatched. This CDR3 contains 16 residues. This CDR3 is CASSLGDRAASRELFF. For the CDR3, the DNA is TGTGCCAGCAGCTTGGGGGACAGGGCTGCTTCGAGGGAACTGTTTTTT.

The genes are TRBV9 and TRBJ2-3, with D possibly being TRBD1 (6 bases). Germline V gene lookup returns CDR1 SGDLS and CDR2 YYNGEE. This CDR3 is 15 amino acids long. The V end lost 1 base, the J end lost 2 bases, and 11 bases lay between the germline ends. The CDR3: CASSVPGHFTDTQYF. The CDR3 coding sequence is TGTGCCAGCAGCGTACCGGGACACTTCACAGATACGCAGTATTTT.

This chain links TRBV30 with TRBJ1-2; D is undetermined. Germline V gene lookup returns CDR1 GTSNPN and CDR2 SVGIG (reference sequence). The CDR3 totals 14 residues. Trimming cost V 5 bases and J 3 bases, with 16 bases left between them. The CDR3 here is CAWGTRGNYYGYTF. The CDR3 DNA sequence: TGTGCCTGGGGTACTCGCGGGAACTACTATGGCTACACCTTC. The full variable domain, rest sourced from reference TRBV30 and TRBJ1-2, is SQTIHQWPATLVQPVGSPLSLECTVEGTSNPNLYWYRQAAGRGLQLLFYSVGIGQISSEVPQNLSASRPQDRQFILSSKKLLLSDSGFYLCAWGTRGNYYGYTFGSGTRLTVV.

In this sample, this clone turned up once. This chain joins TRBV28 and TRBJ1-2, with 8 bases fitting TRBD1. V dropped 5 bases and J dropped 2; count of bases not matched to a gene: 10. CDR1 MDHEN and CDR2 SYDVKM come from the germline V gene. The CDR3 loop spans 16 amino acids. CDR3 DNA sequence: TGTGCCAGCAGTGGGGGCCCGCGACAGGGGAACTATGGCTACACCTTC. It translates to CASSGGPRQGNYGYTF.

The chain links TRBV9 to TRBJ2-5, with TRBD2 matching 7 bases. Germline loops: CDR1 SGDLS, CDR2 YYNGEE. The CDR3 covers 15 residues. J gave up 5 bases and V 0 bases, and 7 bases lay outside the gene matches. The chain's CDR3 is CASSVEGGLVETQYF. In DNA, the CDR3 is TGTGCCAGCAGCGTAGAGGGAGGGCTGGTGGAGACCCAGTACTTC.

The chain joins TRBV18 to TRBJ2-3; D gene unclear. This CDR3 has 12 residues. Germline V lookup: CDR1 KGHSH, CDR2 LQKENI. Trimming shortened V by 3 bases and J by 8 bases, and 9 bases separated the two germline ends. CDR3 DNA: TGTGCCAGCTCACCGAGCGTTGGTACGCAGTATTTT. Its translation: CASSPSVGTQYF.